This T cell receptor beta chain was sequenced for a study of T-cell reconstitution after alpha-beta-depleted transplantation in children. Findings and caveats of the study: Roughly two months post-transplant, alpha-beta T cells reportedly originated from several hundred graft clones that had expanded. Counts and diversity of T cells one year after transplant came mostly from newly produced T cells.

TCRbeta library construction was performed incorporating unique molecular identifiers. Using its own MiXCR run on the PCR reads, TCRdb lists one record per CDR3 protein. The table includes hundreds of thousands of distinct CDR3 sequences, approximately 14% detected once. A word on this clonotype: The antigen is unknown.

V was clipped by 5 bases and J by 4 bases, with 17 bases between them. Germline V lookup: CDR1 SEHNR, CDR2 FQNEAQ (reference sequence). CDR3 length: 15 amino acids. This specimen consisted of PBMCs, obtained before TCRalphabeta/CD19-depleted stem cell transplant. The source of this sequence is a girl aged 2-9 years with congenital amegakaryocytic thrombocytopenia, due to receive a stem cell transplant. The rearrangement links TRBV7-9 to TRBJ1-2; maybe TRBD1 (5 bases). CDR3 region: CASSQRDGLFYGYTF. As DNA, the CDR3 is TGTGCCAGCAGCCAGCGGGACGGACTCTTCTATGGCTACACCTTC.